This TCR beta chain was recorded in a study of blood T cell repertoires in COVID-19. Study in general: COVID-19 samples from acute and convalescent phases originated in the United States, Italy and Spain. T cells, B-cell-depleted T cells, or PBMCs provided the cDNA or gDNA that served as material.

The germline V and J ends were trimmed by 1 base and 8 bases, with 8 bases remaining between them. From germline, CDR1 is LNHNV and CDR2 YYDKDF (reference sequence). This CDR3 region has 12 residues. In the source study's methods: Using reference gene primer amplification, nucleated cell counts were estimated. Clones were read by immunoSEQ multiplex PCR, and TCRdb kept only the in-frame ones, dropping some. V and J calls plus clone size are reproduced from that table; the DNA served to infer D and trimming. The table includes around 94,000 clones, about 78% detected once. V and J are TRBV15 and TRBJ1-1; D is unclear. The sample taken for sequencing was peripheral blood. The receptor's source is a man aged 55-75 years with active or convalescent COVID-19. The CDR3 nucleotides are TGTGCCACCAGCAGAGTCTCCCAGGAAGCTTTCTTT. Translation: CATSRVSQEAFF.